The source of this T cell receptor beta chain is a study of T cells in Graves' hyperthyroidism and ophthalmopathy. TCR beta CDR3 region amplification was performed from RNA transcripts. An initial round of RT-PCR targeting the TCR CDR3 relied on the HTBI primer set. MiXCR, applied by TCRdb to the multiplex PCR reads, yields one record per CDR3 protein. The sample carries under 450,000 distinct CDR3 sequences, about a sixth recorded once. The sample holds many counts of this clonotype. Patients with uncontrolled infections, other autoimmune diseases, pregnancy or lactation were excluded. The CDR3 extends over 13 amino acids. The germline gives CDR1 LGHDT, CDR2 YNNKEL (reference sequence). Trimming pared 4 bases from V and 12 bases from J, leaving 18 bases between.

Specimen: blood. The chain recombines TRBV3-1 with TRBJ2-5, with D perhaps TRBD2 (7 bases). The receptor's source is a woman aged 18-29 years with Graves' hyperthyroidism. CDR3 sequence (DNA): TGTGCCAGCAGCCTCCGGAGTGGGGGGGCAGAGTACTTC. Translation gives CASSLRSGGAEYF.